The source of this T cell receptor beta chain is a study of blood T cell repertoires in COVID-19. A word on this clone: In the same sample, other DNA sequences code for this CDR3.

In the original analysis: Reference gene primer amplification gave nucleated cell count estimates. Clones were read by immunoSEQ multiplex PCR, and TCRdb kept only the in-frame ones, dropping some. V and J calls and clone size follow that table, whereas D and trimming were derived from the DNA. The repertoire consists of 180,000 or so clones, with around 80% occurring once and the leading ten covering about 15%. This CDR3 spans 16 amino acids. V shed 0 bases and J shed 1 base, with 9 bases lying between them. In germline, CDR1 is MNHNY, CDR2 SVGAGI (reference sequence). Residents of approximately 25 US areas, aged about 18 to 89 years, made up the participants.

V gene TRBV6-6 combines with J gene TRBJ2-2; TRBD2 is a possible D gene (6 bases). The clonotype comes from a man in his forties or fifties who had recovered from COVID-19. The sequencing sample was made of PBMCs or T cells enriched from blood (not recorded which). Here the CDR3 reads CASSYSGGGNTGELFF. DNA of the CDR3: TGTGCCAGCAGTTACTCGGGGGGAGGGAACACCGGGGAGCTGTTTTTT.